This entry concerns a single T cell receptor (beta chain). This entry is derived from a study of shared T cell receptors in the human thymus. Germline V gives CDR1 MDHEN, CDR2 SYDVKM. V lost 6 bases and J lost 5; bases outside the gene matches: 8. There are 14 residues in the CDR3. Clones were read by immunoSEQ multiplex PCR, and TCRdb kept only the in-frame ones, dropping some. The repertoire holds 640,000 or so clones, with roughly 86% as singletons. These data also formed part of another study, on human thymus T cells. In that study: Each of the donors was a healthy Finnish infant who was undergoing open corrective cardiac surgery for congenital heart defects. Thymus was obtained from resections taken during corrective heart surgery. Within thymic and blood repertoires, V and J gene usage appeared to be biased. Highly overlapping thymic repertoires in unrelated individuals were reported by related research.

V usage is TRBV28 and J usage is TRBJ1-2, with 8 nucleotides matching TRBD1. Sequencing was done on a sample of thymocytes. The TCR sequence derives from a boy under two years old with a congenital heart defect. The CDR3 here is CASRSPGTGYGYTF. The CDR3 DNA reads TGTGCCAGCAGATCCCCCGGGACAGGATATGGCTACACCTTC.